The 21 T cell receptor beta chains given below trace back to one sample, sequenced in a study of cytomegalovirus exposure and HLA in healthy donors. Use of 60 Vbeta and 13 Jbeta primers characterized the PCR. Profiled with immunoSEQ multiplex PCR; TCRdb holds only in-frame clones, not every one. Of 160,000 or so clones in the sample, just under 80% are singletons; the top ten hold around 7%. The sample comprised PBMCs. These receptors came from a woman in her thirties or forties in good health and CMV-seropositive.

This clone was picked up a small number of times. The chain uses TRBV2 and TRBJ1-2, with D possibly TRBD1 on 6 matching bases. CDR3 length equals 14 residues. With 4 bases removed from V and 8 bases from J, the gap between germline ends came to 17 bases. Germline V lookup: CDR1 SNHLY, CDR2 FYNNEI. The CDR3 loop reads CASSVAGVLSGYTF. CDR3 DNA sequence: TGTGCCAGCAGTGTGGCAGGGGTTTTGAGCGGCTACACCTTC.

This clone came up once. The V gene is TRBV27, the J gene TRBJ2-5; TRBD2 matches 15 bases. The CDR3 spans 16 residues. The V segment lost 5 bases and the J segment 4 bases; nucleotides outside the gene matches: 5. Germline V gives CDR1 MNHEY, CDR2 SMNVEV (reference sequence). Here the CDR3 reads CASSRTSGGARETQYF. The CDR3 region has the DNA TGTGCCAGCAGTCGGACTAGCGGGGGGGCCAGAGAGACCCAGTACTTC.

The DNA for the CDR3 is TGCAGCGTATTATGGAGCACCCTCCATGGCTACACCTTC. It codes for CSVLWSTLHGYTF. V is TRBV29-1 and J is TRBJ1-2; D gene unclear. Germline V gene data show CDR1 as SQVTM and CDR2 as ANQGSEA. There are 13 residues in the CDR3. The V end lost 6 bases, the J end lost 6 bases, and 17 bases lay between the germline ends.

CDR3 amino acids: CASSNDGGANEKLFF. The CDR3 region has the DNA TGTGCCAGCAGCAATGACGGCGGAGCTAATGAAAAACTGTTTTTT. This rearrangement joins TRBV7-2 to TRBJ1-4, with D unresolved. The CDR3 extends over 15 amino acids. The germline gives CDR1 SGHTA, CDR2 FQGNSA. Deletions cut 5 bases from V and 3 bases from J, with 13 bases between.

This chain joins TRBV7-6 and TRBJ2-7, with 13 bases matching TRBD2. CDR1 is SGHVS and CDR2 is FNYEAQ in the germline V gene. The V and J ends lost 8 bases and 5 bases, in that order; junction bases with no gene match: 9. The CDR3 has 15 amino acids. The CDR3 protein is CASSLAGGLSDEQYF. The CDR3 DNA is TGTGCCAGCTCACTAGCGGGGGGGCTGTCGGACGAGCAGTACTTC.

The rearrangement uses TRBV18 and TRBJ1-2; no clear D gene. Trimming took 2 bases from V and 2 from J, leaving 6 bases between them. The V gene's germline CDR1 is KGHSH and CDR2 LQKENI. This CDR3 has 13 residues. The CDR3 coding sequence is TGTGCCAGCTCACCAATCCCGAACTATGGCTACACCTTC. Protein sequence: CASSPIPNYGYTF.

CDR3 nucleotide sequence: TGTGCCAGCAGCTCAGGGTCCTCCTATGGCTACACCTTC. Its translation: CASSSGSSYGYTF. The V call is TRBV13, the J call TRBJ1-2, with D perhaps matching TRBD1 (5 bases). Trimming took 4 bases from V and 4 from J, leaving 10 bases between them. CDR1 and CDR2 from the germline V gene are PRHDT and FYEKMQ (reference sequence). This CDR3 is built from 13 residues.

Only one count was recorded for this clone. The chain links TRBV5-5 to TRBJ2-3; the D gene is possibly TRBD2 (5 bases). Trimming took 3 bases from V and 5 from J, leaving 7 bases between them. This CDR3 is 12 amino acids long. The germline V gene has CDR1 SGHKS and CDR2 YYEKEE (reference sequence). CDR3 region: CASSSRGDTQYF. The CDR3 DNA reads as TGTGCCAGCAGCTCCCGGGGAGATACGCAGTATTTT.

The chain links TRBV5-8 to TRBJ2-2, with D possibly TRBD2 on 5 matching bases. Germline V gives CDR1 SGHTS, CDR2 YDEGEE. Trimming removed 4 bases at V and 1 base at J, with 11 bases between. This CDR3 comprises 15 residues. CDR3 protein: CASSPGVQNTGELFF. CDR3 coding DNA: TGTGCCAGCAGCCCCGGGGTCCAGAACACCGGGGAGCTGTTTTTT. Combining the CDR3 with reference TRBV5-8 and TRBJ2-2 gives the whole variable domain EAGVTQSPTHLIKTRGQQATLRCSPISGHTSVYWYQQALGLGLQFLLWYDEGEERNRGNFPPRFSGRQFPNYSSELNVNALELEDSALYLCASSPGVQNTGELFFGEGSRLTVL.

Concerning this clone: One end of the junction varies from germline; a read error may be responsible. J is TRBJ2-6 and V is TRBV4-2; D might be TRBD2 (6 bases). The germline V gene has CDR1 LGHNA and CDR2 YNFKEQ. The CDR3 covers 17 residues. The CDR3 reads CASSQELGGTGANGLTF. CDR3 in DNA: TGTGCCAGCAGCCAAGAGCTAGGAGGGACTGGGGCCAACGGCCTGACTTTC.

The chain employs TRBV6-1 and TRBJ1-6, with unresolved D. The germline V gene has CDR1 MNHNS and CDR2 SASEGT. The CDR3 totals 13 residues. V gave up 3 bases and J gave up 6 bases, with 6 bases separating them. The DNA for the CDR3 is TGTGCCAGCAGTGAGAGTGCTAATTCACCCCTCCACTTT. Its translation: CASSESANSPLHF.

This clone was seen more than once but under ten times. This chain joins TRBV7-9 and TRBJ2-5; 7 nucleotides match TRBD2. The CDR3 runs to 13 residues. Germline V CDR1 and CDR2: SEHNR, FQNEAQ (reference sequence). V was pared by 6 bases and J by 7 bases, with 8 bases of the junction left unmatched. CDR3 in DNA: TGTGCCAGCAGGCGGACTAGTGGCGGGACCCAGTACTTC. Translating gives CASRRTSGGTQYF.

CDR3 in amino acids: CASHQGGYEQYF. The CDR3 DNA follows: TGTGCCTCACATCAGGGGGGCTACGAGCAGTACTTC. The chain uses TRBV30 and TRBJ2-5; D perhaps matches TRBD1 (7 bases). Near its end, the DNA agrees better with TRBJ2-7, so the J call may be wrong. This CDR3 has 12 amino acids. Germline lookup yields CDR1 GTSNPN and CDR2 SVGIG (reference sequence).

The rearrangement links TRBV25-1 to TRBJ1-4, with TRBD1 matching 9 bases. This CDR3 contains 15 residues. V lost 8 bases to trimming and J lost 2 bases; unmatched junction nucleotides: 6. CDR1 and CDR2 (germline): MGHDK, SYGVNS. CDR3 loop: CASGYRGLTNEKLFF. DNA of the CDR3: TGTGCCAGCGGATACAGGGGGCTTACTAATGAAAAACTGTTTTTT.

This chain connects TRBV6-1 to TRBJ2-4, with TRBD1 identical over 7 bases. V lost 8 bases and J lost 5; bases outside the gene matches: 3. This CDR3 contains 12 residues. The germline gives CDR1 MNHNS, CDR2 SASEGT. CDR3 DNA sequence: TGTGCCAGCGACAGGGACCAAAACATTCAGTACTTC. Translating gives CASDRDQNIQYF.

The rearrangement joins TRBV4-2 to TRBJ2-2; tentative D call: TRBD2 (6 bases). V lost 4 bases to trimming and J lost 7 bases, with 16 bases between them. The CDR3 runs 15 residues. Germline V lookup: CDR1 LGHNA, CDR2 YNFKEQ. The CDR3 coding sequence is TGTGCCAGCAGCCGAGACCGGGACTTCGGCGGGGAGCTGTTTTTT. It is translated as CASSRDRDFGGELFF.

The gene calls are TRBV5-1 and TRBJ2-3, with 12 bases fitting TRBD2. V was pared by 1 base and J by 4 bases, with 10 bases of the junction left unmatched. This CDR3 contains 18 residues. Germline lookup yields CDR1 SGHRS and CDR2 YFSETQ. The chain's CDR3 is CASSLYPSTSGGADTQYF. CDR3 coding DNA: TGCGCCAGCAGCTTGTACCCTTCGACTAGCGGGGGTGCAGATACGCAGTATTTT.

The chain recombines TRBV5-1 with TRBJ2-2, with a possible D match to TRBD1 (5 bases). Trimming shortened V by 0 bases and J by 3 bases, and 9 bases separated the two germline ends. This CDR3 is 15 amino acids long. Germline CDR1 SGHRS, CDR2 YFSETQ. The CDR3 DNA is TGCGCCAGCAGCTTGGTCAGGGCGGACACCGGGGAGCTGTTTTTT. This translates into CASSLVRADTGELFF.

The chain has TRBV14 and TRBJ1-2; tentative D call: TRBD1 (5 bases). Germline values: CDR1 SGHDN, CDR2 FVKESK. The CDR3 totals 12 residues. V lost 3 bases, J lost 9 bases, and 11 bases lay in between. The CDR3 protein is CASSQGRQRYTF. CDR3 in DNA: TGTGCCAGCAGCCAGGGCCGACAGCGCTACACCTTC.

CDR3 in amino acids: CASSLGLGETQYF. The CDR3 bases are TGTGCCAGCAGCTTGGGACTAGGCGAGACCCAGTACTTC. The chain has TRBV7-8 and TRBJ2-5, with TRBD2 matching 8 bases. The V and J ends lost 3 bases and 5 bases, in that order; junction bases with no gene match: 2. CDR1 and CDR2 (germline): SGHVS, FQNEAQ. This CDR3 comprises 13 residues.

The genes are TRBV5-1 and TRBJ2-5, with D possibly matching TRBD1 (6 bases). Trimming pared 8 bases from V and 2 bases from J, leaving 10 bases between. This CDR3 has 12 residues. Germline V gives CDR1 SGHRS, CDR2 YFSETQ. CDR3 nucleotide sequence: TGCGCCAGGAACAGGGATCAAGAGACCCAGTACTTC. Protein product: CARNRDQETQYF. Complete variable domain (other parts from reference TRBV5-1 and TRBJ2-5): KAGVTQTPRYLIKTRGQQVTLSCSPISGHRSVSWYQQTPGQGLQFLFEYFSETQRNKGNFPGRFSGRQFSNSRSEMNVSTLELGDSALYLCARNRDQETQYFGPGTRLLVL.